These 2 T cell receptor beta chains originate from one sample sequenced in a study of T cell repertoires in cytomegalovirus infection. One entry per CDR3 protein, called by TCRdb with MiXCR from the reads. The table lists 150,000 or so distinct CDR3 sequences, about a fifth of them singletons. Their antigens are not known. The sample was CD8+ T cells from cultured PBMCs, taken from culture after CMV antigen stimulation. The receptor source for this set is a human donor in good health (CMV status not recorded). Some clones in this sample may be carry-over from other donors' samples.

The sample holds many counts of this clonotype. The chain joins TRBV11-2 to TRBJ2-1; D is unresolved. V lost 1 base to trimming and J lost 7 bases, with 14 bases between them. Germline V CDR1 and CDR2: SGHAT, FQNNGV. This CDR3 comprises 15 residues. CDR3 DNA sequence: TGTGCCAGCAGCTTAGGACTGGCCCCTAGAAATGAGCAGTTCTTC. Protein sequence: CASSLGLAPRNEQFF.

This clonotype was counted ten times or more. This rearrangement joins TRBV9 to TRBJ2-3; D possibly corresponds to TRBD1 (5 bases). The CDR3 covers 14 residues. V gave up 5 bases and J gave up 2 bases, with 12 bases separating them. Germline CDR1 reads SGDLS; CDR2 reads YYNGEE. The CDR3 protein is CASSKGRLTDTQYF. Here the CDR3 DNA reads TGTGCCAGCAGTAAGGGGCGGCTCACAGATACGCAGTATTTT.